This T cell receptor (beta chain) stems from a study of blood T cell repertoires in COVID-19 (dated by TCRdb to between 2020 and 2021). Some background on the complete study: Collaborator samples came from the United States, Italy and Spain and covered acute and convalescent phases of COVID-19. Where HLA class I and class II types were available, the types were taken from metadata supplied by the sample provider, not from assay-based typing. The repertoires were released in a freely available public database intended as a resource for research on the immune response to SARS-CoV-2. The material from the prospective study consisted of cDNA or gDNA derived from T cells, B-cell-depleted T cells, or PBMCs. Subjects who had been exposed to COVID-19, were actively infected with it, or had recovered from it provided the deeply sampled blood TCRbeta repertoires that made up the dataset. The samples were drawn from the first 160 participants of the ongoing ImmuneRACE study and from 1,254 subjects provided by 6 global collaborators. The sample metadata nearly always contained a de-identified subject ID, COVID-19 status, age in years and sex. Overall results and qualifications from the work: Clinical and demographic metadata were provided uncurated, with the amount varying by source and participant.

The collaborating institutions used their own protocols to collect whole blood in K2EDTA tubes. For TCRbeta analysis, collaborators shipped samples as frozen whole blood, isolated PBMCs, or DNA extracted from either of those sample types. CDR1 MGHRA and CDR2 YSYEKL are derived from the germline V gene. There are 14 amino acids in the CDR3, from cysteine to phenylalanine inclusive. The CDR3 DNA has 42 bases and is translated from base 1. The trim is 2 bases for V and 2 bases for J, with a gap of 10 bases between the germline ends. TCRbeta CDR3 regions were amplified from genomic DNA by means of the immunoSEQ Assay, a bias-controlled multiplex PCR. Per the original workflow: Nucleated cell counts per sample were estimated from amplification of reference gene primers within the assay. Sequence reads were collapsed and filtered to measure the absolute abundance of every unique TCRbeta CDR3 rearrangement. For each sample, productive Simpson clonality was calculated as the square root of Simpson's diversity index over productive rearrangements. What TCRdb holds here is the immuneACCESS table cut down to in-frame rearrangements. Part of the clones is not present; checked against another copy, under half of the missing clones reflect an unresolved V gene, and the others are unexplained. V, J and clone size reflect that table, while D and trimming were determined from the DNA. This sample has 200,000 to 250,000 clones in its table, and about 91% of those were observed once. The top ten constitute 1.5% of the sample.

About this clone: Its antigen is currently not known. Base qualities are missing; no much larger clone stands one base away.

This clonotype was sampled from a man between 18 and 29 years old with active or convalescent COVID-19. Sequenced sample: peripheral blood. Recombination linked TRBV4-1 to TRBJ2-7; perhaps TRBD2 is the D gene, with 6 bases matching. At the DNA level, the sequence is TGCGCCAGCAGCCAATCGCGGGAAGCCTACGAGCAGTACTTC. Translated, this is CASSQSREAYEQYF.